Described below is a single T cell receptor beta chain sequence and its context. The data derive from a study of blood T cell repertoires in COVID-19. Per the study methods: For nucleated cells, counts were estimated from reference gene primer amplification. Clones were read by immunoSEQ multiplex PCR, and TCRdb kept only the in-frame ones, dropping some. V, J and clone size were drawn from that table, and D and trimming were deduced from the DNA. Among 130,000 to 150,000 clones, approximately 80% were seen once, and the ten largest hold 5.5% to 7%. Specimen: peripheral blood. The TCR originated in a human donor in a cohort sampled during active COVID-19.

As DNA, the CDR3 is TGTGCCAGCAGTGAGGGCCGTATTGCTGGAAACACCATATATTTT. It codes for CASSEGRIAGNTIYF. The V gene is TRBV11-2, the J gene TRBJ1-3; D gene unclear. Per germline, CDR1 SGHAT and CDR2 FQNNGV. V gave up 6 bases and J gave up 2 bases, with 14 bases separating them. CDR3 size: 15 residues.